The clone carrying this TCR beta chain was picked up many times. Antigen: not known. This record belongs to a study of metastatic and nonmetastatic thyroid tumors. Study-wide background: From malignant and benign thyroid patients, repertoires in blood and in tumor or nodule tissue were compared.

Each patient came to thyroid surgery without any prior treatment (of any kind). V was cut by 1 base and J by 6 bases, with 10 bases left in between. CDR1 is LGHNT, CDR2 FRNRAP, per germline. This CDR3 comprises 14 residues. Authors' methods: What underpinned the distant-metastasis classifier for papillary thyroid cancer was the set of CDR3 differences across clinicopathological groups. TCRdb reassembled clones from the PCR reads with MiXCR. These V and J calls rely on TCRdb rather than the paper's analysis. Of over 25,000 clones listed, 16% were seen once; the top ten hold around 6.5%. Study-wide points: Compared with benign nodules, malignant thyroid tumors were reported to have significantly higher TCR beta diversity in both blood and tumor.

The origin of this receptor is a male donor with papillary thyroid cancer or a benign thyroid nodule (not recorded which). Some clones in this sample may be carry-over from other donors' samples. Material: blood. The chain is built from TRBV12-5 and TRBJ2-1, with D maybe TRBD1 (6 bases). CDR3 amino acids: CASGLGSTGNEQFF. CDR3 coding DNA: TGTGCTAGTGGTTTGGGATCGACAGGCAATGAGCAGTTCTTC. Supplemented by reference TRBV12-5 and TRBJ2-1, the full variable domain reads DARVTQTPRHKVTEMGQEVTMRCQPILGHNTVFWYRQTMMQGLELLAYFRNRAPLDDSGMPKDRFSAEMPDATLATLKIQPSEPRDSAVYFCASGLGSTGNEQFFGPGTRLTVL.